Shown below are 4 T cell receptor beta chains from a single sample sequenced in a study of T cells in Graves' hyperthyroidism and ophthalmopathy. Researchers took RNA transcripts and amplified the TCR beta CDR3 regions from them. HTBI primers drove first-round RT-PCR of the TCR CDR3. TCRdb itself ran the multiplex PCR reads through MiXCR, one entry per CDR3 protein. The top ten hold just under 8.5% of the sample, which has hundreds of thousands of distinct CDR3 sequences, around 42% seen once. The specimen was peripheral blood or thyroid tissue (not recorded which). The receptor source for this set is a woman younger than 30 with Graves' hyperthyroidism.

This clonotype was observed many times. This rearrangement joins TRBV29-1 to TRBJ1-1, with D unclear. The CDR3 extends over 14 amino acids. Trimming stripped 4 bases from V and 0 bases from J, with 12 bases between. The germline CDR1 and CDR2 sequences are SQVTM and ANQGSEA. This CDR3 is CSVVPVSMNTEAFF. The CDR3 coding sequence is TGCAGCGTTGTTCCGGTTTCCATGAACACTGAAGCTTTCTTT.

V usage is TRBV29-1 and J usage is TRBJ2-7; TRBD2 matches 11 bases. Germline-derived CDR1 and CDR2 are SQVTM and ANQGSEA. J lost 1 base, V lost 4 bases, and 3 bases had no gene match. This CDR3 is 14 amino acids long. The CDR3 DNA follows: TGCAGCGTTGGGGGGACTAGCGGATCCTACGAGCAGTACTTC. This translates into CSVGGTSGSYEQYF.

The chain joins TRBV10-3 to TRBJ2-7; possibly TRBD1 for D (6 bases). The CDR3 covers 17 residues. The germline V and J ends were trimmed by 0 bases and 5 bases, with 20 bases remaining between them. Germline V gives CDR1 ENHRY, CDR2 SYGVKD. The CDR3 here is CAISESIIPGRGNEQYF. CDR3 DNA sequence: TGTGCCATCAGTGAGTCGATAATCCCGGGCAGGGGTAACGAGCAGTACTTC.

CDR3 in DNA: TGTGCCAGCAGGATGAGGGGTGGCCACTATGGCTACACCTTC. Amino acids: CASRMRGGHYGYTF. This chain joins TRBV6-1 and TRBJ1-2; TRBD1 might be the D (5 bases). This CDR3 is 14 amino acids long. The V gene's germline CDR1 is MNHNS and CDR2 SASEGT. Trimming took 6 bases from V and 3 from J, leaving 14 bases between them.